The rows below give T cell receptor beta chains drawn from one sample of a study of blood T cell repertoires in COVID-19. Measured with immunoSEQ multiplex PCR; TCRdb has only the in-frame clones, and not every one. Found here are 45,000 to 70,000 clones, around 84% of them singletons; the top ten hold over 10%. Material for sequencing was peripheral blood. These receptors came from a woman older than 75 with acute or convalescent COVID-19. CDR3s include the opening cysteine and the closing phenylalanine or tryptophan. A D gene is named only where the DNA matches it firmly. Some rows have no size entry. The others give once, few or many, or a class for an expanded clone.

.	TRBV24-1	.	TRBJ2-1	CATSGVLGVDEQFF	TGTGCCACCAGTGGTGTATTAGGGGTAGATGAGCAGTTCTTC
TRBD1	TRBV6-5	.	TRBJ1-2	CASRDDRANYGYTF	TGTGCCAGCAGAGATGACAGGGCTAACTATGGCTACACCTTC
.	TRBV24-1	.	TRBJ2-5	CATSGTSGETQYF	TGTGCCACCAGTGGGACCTCGGGGGAGACCCAGTACTTC
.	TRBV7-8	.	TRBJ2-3	CASSPAGISTDTQYF	TGTGCCAGCAGCCCGGCGGGGATCAGCACAGATACGCAGTATTTT
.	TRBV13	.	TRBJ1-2	CASSLWGVNYGYTF	TGTGCCAGCAGCTTATGGGGGGTTAACTATGGCTACACCTTC
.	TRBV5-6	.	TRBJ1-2	CASSGGRGGEGYTF	TGTGCCAGCAGCGGAGGGAGGGGAGGGGAAGGCTACACCTTC
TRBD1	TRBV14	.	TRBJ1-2	CASSQTGSSSGGYTF	TGTGCCAGCAGCCAGACAGGGTCATCCTCGGGCGGCTACACCTTC
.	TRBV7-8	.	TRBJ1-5	CASSFTVDQGSNQPQHF	TGTGCCAGCAGCTTTACAGTGGACCAGGGGAGCAATCAGCCCCAGCATTTT
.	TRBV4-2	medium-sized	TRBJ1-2	CASSQDESAGLWVGNTF	TGTGCCAGCAGCCAAGATGAATCGGCAGGGCTCTGGGTTGGTAACACCTTC
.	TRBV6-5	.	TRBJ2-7	CASSYGSRKGAYEQYF	TGTGCCAGCAGTTATGGTAGCAGAAAGGGAGCCTACGAGCAGTACTTC
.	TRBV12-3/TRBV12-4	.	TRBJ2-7	CASSLAGYEQYF	TGTGCCAGCAGTTTGGCAGGCTACGAGCAGTACTTC
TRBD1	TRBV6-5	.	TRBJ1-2	CASSYQQGDHGYTF	TGTGCCAGCAGTTACCAACAGGGGGATCATGGCTACACCTTC
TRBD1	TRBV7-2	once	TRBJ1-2	CASSPQGVGGGYTF	TGTGCCAGCAGCCCCCAGGGGGTTGGGGGCGGCTACACCTTC
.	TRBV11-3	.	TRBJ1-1	CASSLDPGSGEILNTEAFF	TGTGCCAGCAGCTTAGATCCCGGCTCAGGGGAGATTTTGAACACTGAAGCTTTCTTT
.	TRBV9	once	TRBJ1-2	CASSVDGEGYYGYTF	TGTGCCAGCAGCGTAGATGGGGAGGGGTACTATGGCTACACCTTC
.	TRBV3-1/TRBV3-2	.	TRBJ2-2	CASSQAYTGELFF	TGTGCCAGCAGCCAAGCGTACACCGGGGAGCTGTTTTTT
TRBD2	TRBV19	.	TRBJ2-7	CASRTSGASYEQYF	TGTGCCAGCAGAACTAGCGGGGCCTCCTACGAGCAGTACTTC
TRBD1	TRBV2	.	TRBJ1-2	CASSGQGPNYGYTF	TGTGCCAGCAGTGGACAGGGGCCCAACTATGGCTACACCTTC
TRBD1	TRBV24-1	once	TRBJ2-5	CATSEPSTGGQETQYF	TGTGCCACCAGTGAACCATCCACAGGGGGTCAAGAGACCCAGTACTTC
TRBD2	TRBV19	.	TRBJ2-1	CASSIFASGGASYNEQFF	TGTGCCAGTAGTATATTCGCTAGCGGGGGGGCCTCCTACAATGAGCAGTTCTTC
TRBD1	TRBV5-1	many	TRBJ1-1	CASSSEQGRTEAFF	TGCGCCAGCAGCTCCGAACAGGGGAGGACTGAAGCTTTCTTT
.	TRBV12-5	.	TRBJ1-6	CASGLGQNSPLHF	TGTGCTAGTGGTTTGGGGCAAAATTCACCCCTCCACTTT
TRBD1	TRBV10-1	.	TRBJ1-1	CASSVTGVGAFF	TGCGCCAGCAGTGTGACAGGGGTTGGGGCTTTCTTT
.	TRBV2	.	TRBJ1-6	CASSEVWAGGSPLHF	TGTGCCAGCAGTGAAGTATGGGCCGGGGGTTCACCCCTCCACTTT
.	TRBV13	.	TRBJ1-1	CASSSPGVRDTEAFF	TGTGCCAGCAGCTCCCCAGGGGTTAGGGACACTGAAGCTTTCTTT
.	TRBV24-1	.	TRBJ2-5	CATSDAGETQYF	TGTGCCACCAGTGACGCGGGAGAGACCCAGTACTTC
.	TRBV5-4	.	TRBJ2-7	CASSHRDNSYEQYF	TGTGCCAGCAGCCACCGGGACAACTCCTACGAGCAGTACTTC
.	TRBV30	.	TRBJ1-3	CAWKASGNTIYF	TGTGCCTGGAAAGCCTCGGGAAACACCATATATTTT
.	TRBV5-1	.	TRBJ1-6	CASSPGPELNSPLHF	TGCGCCAGCAGCCCGGGTCCTGAACTCAATTCACCCCTCCACTTT
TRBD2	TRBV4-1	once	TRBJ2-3	CASSLGTSGVPDTQYF	TGCGCCAGCAGCCTAGGGACTAGCGGAGTCCCAGATACGCAGTATTTT
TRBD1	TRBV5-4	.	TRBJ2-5	CASSTGDETQYF	TGTGCCAGCAGCACAGGGGACGAGACCCAGTACTTC
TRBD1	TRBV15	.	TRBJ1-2	CATSREQGGGGYTF	TGTGCCACCAGCAGAGAGCAGGGGGGTGGTGGCTACACCTTC
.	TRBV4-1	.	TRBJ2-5	CASSQDPHPTLGGQSTQYF	TGCGCCAGCAGCCAAGATCCCCATCCGACCCTAGGAGGACAGTCGACCCAGTACTTC
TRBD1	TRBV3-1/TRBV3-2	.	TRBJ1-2	CASSRRDSNYGYTF	TGTGCCAGCAGTCGCCGGGACAGCAACTATGGCTACACCTTC
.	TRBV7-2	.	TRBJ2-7	CASSPPTGTSYEQYF	TGTGCCAGCAGCCCCCCCACAGGGACCTCCTACGAGCAGTACTTC
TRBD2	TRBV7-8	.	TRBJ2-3	CASSLGLAGIGTQYF	TGTGCCAGCAGCTTAGGATTAGCGGGGATCGGTACGCAGTATTTT
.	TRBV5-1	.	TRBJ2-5	CASSSTGQLQETQYF	TGCGCCAGCAGCTCAACCGGACAGCTTCAAGAGACCCAGTACTTC
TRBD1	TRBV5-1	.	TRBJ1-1	CASSLGGTGLNTEAFF	TGCGCCAGCAGCTTGGGTGGGACAGGACTGAACACTGAAGCTTTCTTT
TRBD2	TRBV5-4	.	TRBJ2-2	CASSSSGGDTGELFF	TGTGCCAGCAGCAGTAGCGGGGGGGACACCGGGGAGCTGTTTTTT
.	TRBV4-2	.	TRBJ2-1	CASSQDQASSGEQFF	TGTGCCAGCAGCCAAGATCAGGCGAGCTCAGGGGAGCAGTTCTTC
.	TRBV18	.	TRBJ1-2	CASSPRGRLDGGYTF	TGTGCCAGCTCACCCCGGGGCAGACTAGATGGTGGCTACACCTTC
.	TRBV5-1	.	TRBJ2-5	CASSSQETQYF	TGCGCCAGCAGTTCGCAAGAGACCCAGTACTTC
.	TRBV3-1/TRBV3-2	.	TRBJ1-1	CASSPIWGGNTEAFF	TGTGCCAGCAGCCCCATTTGGGGGGGTAACACTGAAGCTTTCTTT
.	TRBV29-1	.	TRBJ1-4	CSAATGSNEKLFF	TGCAGCGCAGCAACAGGGTCCAATGAAAAACTGTTTTTT
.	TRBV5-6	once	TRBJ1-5	CASSLGPPSGNQPQHF	TGTGCCAGCAGCTTGGGGCCCCCTAGCGGCAATCAGCCCCAGCATTTT
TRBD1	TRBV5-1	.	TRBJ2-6	CASSLSEGTGVGANVLTF	TGCGCCAGCAGCTTGTCCGAGGGTACAGGGGTGGGGGCCAACGTCCTGACTTTC
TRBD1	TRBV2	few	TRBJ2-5	CASSEYRGRESQYF	TGTGCCAGCAGTGAGTACAGGGGAAGAGAGTCCCAGTACTTC
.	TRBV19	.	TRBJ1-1	CASSISVKAGTEAFF	TGTGCCAGTAGTATTTCCGTGAAGGCGGGCACTGAAGCTTTCTTT
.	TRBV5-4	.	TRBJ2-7	CASSLQGYEQYF	TGTGCCAGCAGTTTGCAGGGATACGAGCAGTACTTC
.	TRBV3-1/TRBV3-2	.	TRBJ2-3	CASSHSRTGMGTDTQYF	TGTGCCAGCAGCCACTCCCGTACGGGTATGGGCACAGATACGCAGTATTTT
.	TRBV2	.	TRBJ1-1	CASSEFRDAEAFF	TGTGCCAGCAGTGAATTTCGGGATGCTGAAGCTTTCTTT
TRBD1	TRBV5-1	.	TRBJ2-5	CASSKQGALGETQYF	TGCGCCAGCAGTAAACAGGGGGCGTTAGGAGAGACCCAGTACTTC
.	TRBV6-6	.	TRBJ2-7	CASRTVGDEQYF	TGTGCCAGCAGAACTGTGGGAGACGAGCAGTACTTC
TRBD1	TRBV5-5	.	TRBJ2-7	CASSHGTGRTYEQYF	TGTGCCAGCAGCCATGGGACAGGGAGAACCTACGAGCAGTACTTC
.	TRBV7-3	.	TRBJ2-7	CASSLNQRPTNEQYF	TGTGCCAGCAGCTTAAACCAGCGGCCTACAAACGAGCAGTACTTC
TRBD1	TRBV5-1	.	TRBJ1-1	CASSISGGEGTEAFF	TGCGCCAGCAGCATATCAGGGGGAGAGGGCACTGAAGCTTTCTTT